This T cell receptor beta chain was identified in a study of human T cells and chemical hapten exposure (dated by TCRdb to the early 2020s). Turning to the overall study: For sensitization, 2% DPC in acetone was applied to an approximately 2 cm by approximately 2 cm area of upper inner arm skin. The mostly female patient cohort included alopecia areata with under or over 50% scalp involvement, alopecia totalis and alopecia universalis. Both TCR alpha and TCR beta chains were sequenced from each blood RNA sample. Weekly therapeutic DPC doses were additionally applied to the scalp of patients throughout the roughly 23-week study period. Blood for TCR sequencing was provided by twenty-nine alopecia patients at one to four time points (pre-sensitization, 2, 6 and 24 weeks). Blood samples were taken from patients before sensitization (week 0) and then at 2, 6 and about 24 weeks after DPC sensitization. The study tracked peripheral blood TCR repertoire changes in vivo during primary and secondary sensitization to the hapten diphenylcyclopropenone (DPC) in alopecia patients. Patch testing was done on the upper back using Finn chambers containing 0.01% DPC, and results were scored after 6 days according to International Contact Dermatitis Research Group standards. Libraries were pooled for sequencing, and variation in per-sample TCR yields was attributed mainly to small differences in library volumes within the pool. Summary of the overall study and its limitations: Expanded TCRs formed significantly more large CDR3 similarity clusters than pre-sensitization or healthy control sets, consistent with antigen-driven responses. DPC sensitization did not change the number of TCRs with a frequency above 1 in 1000, and there was no evidence of changes in global repertoire structure. All patients had alopecia, a presumed autoimmune disease, so their immune response might differ from that of healthy individuals. Patch test score was positively correlated with the number of PT1 expanded TCRs, with significance at thresholds 8, 16 and 32 but not at 4. Repeated subsampling changed both the strength of the expansion versus patch-test correlation and the threshold at which that correlation became significant.

Notes on this clonotype: There is no known antigen for this receptor. Base qualities were left out, and no much larger clone turns up one base away.

For this chain, trimming is 5 bases at the V end and 11 bases at the J end, and the number of junction bases without a gene match is 9. Looking up the germline V gene yields CDR1 SGHTA and CDR2 FQGNSA. The CDR3 numbers 13 residues from cysteine through phenylalanine. Just CDR3 DNA is preserved here, 39 bases in frame from base 1. The library was prepared using RACE. Sequencing relied on a NextSeq 500. During library preparation, unique molecular identifiers were attached to individual cDNA molecules so that TCRs could be counted in a quantitative, reproducible way. Per the source publication's procedure: A median of about 100,000 TCRs per sample was observed, with a range of roughly 20,000 to 750,000. V, J and CDR3 annotation of the TCR reads was carried out using the Decombinator software suite. Every sample was subsampled to the same number of TCRs (28,000) for the PS versus PT1 abundance plots. TCRs were defined as expanded if absent before sensitization and observed at least eight times at the 2-week time point. TCRdb cleaned the public reads at Q25 with fastp, built clones with MiXCR and kept in-frame beta chains. Each entry merges the rows of one CDR3 protein and shows their most common DNA and genes. In this record, the V and J calls reflect TCRdb's handling and not the investigators' own analysis. This sample is represented by roughly 39,000 distinct CDR3 sequences; about 13% of them were singletons. The ten top clones hold 2.3% of the sample.

Sample time point, as interpreted from the label and publication: patch test 3, about 24 weeks after DPC sensitization. The treatment or condition label here, explained by the study, means: therapeutic diphenylcyclopropenone sensitization with weekly scalp DPC. Total RNA was extracted from unfractionated whole blood that had been collected in Tempus Blood RNA tubes. At every patch-test visit, the blood draw took place before the patch test was put on. Patients were eligible if aged 18 to 70, diagnosed with alopecia and judged suitable for DPC therapy, and pregnant patients were excluded. The chain links TRBV7-2 with TRBJ1-1; 9 nucleotides in the junction match TRBD1. The clonotype was recovered from a woman between 35 and 50 years old with alopecia areata. Some clones in this sample may be carry-over from other donors' samples. The specimen was whole blood, collected in connection with sensitization to the hapten diphenylcyclopropenone (DPC). The sequenced DNA: TGTGCCAGCAGCCGTACCGGGGACAGGGATGCTTTCTTT. Its translation reads: CASSRTGDRDAFF.